The 5 T cell receptor beta chains below all came from one sample that was sequenced in a study of shared clonotypes between healthy human individuals. Using immunoSEQ multiplex PCR, the repertoire was profiled, and TCRdb retains in-frame clones only, with some absent. The sample lists approximately 980,000 clones; 76% were seen once. Sequenced sample: memory CD4+ T cells sorted from blood. Documented subset: CD45RA-negative fraction. All receptors derive from a man between 18 and 35 years old in good health.

This chain links TRBV7-8 with TRBJ2-1; the D gene could be TRBD1 or TRBD2 (5 bases each). V was clipped by 5 bases and J by 10 bases, with 12 bases between them. From germline, CDR1 is SGHVS and CDR2 FQNEAQ. There are 12 residues in the CDR3. Written as DNA, the CDR3 is TGTGCCAGCAGCATTGACCGGGACGAGCAGTTCTTC. This codes for CASSIDRDEQFF.

The genes are TRBV5-1 and TRBJ1-3; D is unresolved. Trimming took 1 base from V and 2 from J, leaving 10 bases between them. The CDR3 is made up of 15 amino acids. The germline CDR1 and CDR2 sequences are SGHRS and YFSETQ. CDR3 in amino acids: CASSLRESAGNTIYF. The CDR3 nucleotides are TGCGCCAGCAGCTTGCGGGAATCTGCTGGAAACACCATATATTTT.

The rearrangement joins TRBV29-1 to TRBJ1-2; TRBD1 aligns across 10 bases. The CDR3 extends over 12 amino acids. V was pared by 4 bases and J by 7 bases, with 3 bases of the junction left unmatched. Germline values: CDR1 SQVTM, CDR2 ANQGSEA. The CDR3 sequence is CSVGGQGFGYTF. The CDR3, as DNA: TGCAGCGTTGGGGGACAGGGGTTTGGCTACACCTTC.

V usage is TRBV6-5 and J usage is TRBJ2-3; D is ambiguous. V was clipped by 2 bases and J by 5 bases, with 8 bases between them. This CDR3 contains 13 residues. From germline, CDR1 is MNHEY and CDR2 SVGAGI. The CDR3 DNA is TGTGCCAGCAGTTACCGGTTAGAAGATACGCAGTATTTT. Translation gives CASSYRLEDTQYF.

V gene TRBV19 combines with J gene TRBJ1-1, with D possibly matching TRBD1 (6 bases). Germline V CDR1 and CDR2: LNHDA, SQIVND (reference sequence). V gave up 4 bases and J gave up 6 bases, with 18 bases separating them. The length of the CDR3 is 15 residues. The CDR3 coding sequence is TGTGCCAGTAGTAAATTACAACAGGGCCCAGCTGAAGCTTTCTTT. It yields the protein CASSKLQQGPAEAFF.